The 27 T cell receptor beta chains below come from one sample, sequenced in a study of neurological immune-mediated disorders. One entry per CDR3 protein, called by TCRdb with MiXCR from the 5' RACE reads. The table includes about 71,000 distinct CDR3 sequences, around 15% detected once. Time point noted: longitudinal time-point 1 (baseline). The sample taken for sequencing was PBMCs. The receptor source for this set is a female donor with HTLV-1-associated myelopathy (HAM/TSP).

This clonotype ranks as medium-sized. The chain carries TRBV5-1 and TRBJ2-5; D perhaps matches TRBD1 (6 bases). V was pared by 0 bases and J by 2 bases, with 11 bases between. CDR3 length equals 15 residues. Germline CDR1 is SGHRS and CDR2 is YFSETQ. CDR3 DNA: TGCGCCAGCAGCTTGGACAGGGTTGGGCAAGAGACCCAGTACTTC. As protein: CASSLDRVGQETQYF.

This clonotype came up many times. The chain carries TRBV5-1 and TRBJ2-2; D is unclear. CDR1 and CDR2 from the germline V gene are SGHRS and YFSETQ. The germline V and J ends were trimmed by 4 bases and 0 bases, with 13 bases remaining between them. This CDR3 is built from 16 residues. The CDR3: CASSLGWQANTGELFF. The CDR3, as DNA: TGCGCCAGCAGCCTGGGTTGGCAGGCGAACACCGGGGAGCTGTTTTTT.

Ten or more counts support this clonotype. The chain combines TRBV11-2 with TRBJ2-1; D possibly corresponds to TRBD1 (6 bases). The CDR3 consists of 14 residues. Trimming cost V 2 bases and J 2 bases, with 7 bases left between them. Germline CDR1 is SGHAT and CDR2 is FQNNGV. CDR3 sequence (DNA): TGTGCCAGCAGCTTAAGGACAGCCTACAATGAGCAGTTCTTC. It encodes CASSLRTAYNEQFF.

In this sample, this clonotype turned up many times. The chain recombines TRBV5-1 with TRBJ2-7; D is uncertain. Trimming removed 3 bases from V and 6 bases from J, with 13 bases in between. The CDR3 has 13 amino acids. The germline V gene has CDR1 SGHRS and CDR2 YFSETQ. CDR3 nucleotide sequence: TGCGCCAGCAGCTCCGACGAGGTCGGCGAGCAGTACTTC. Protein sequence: CASSSDEVGEQYF.

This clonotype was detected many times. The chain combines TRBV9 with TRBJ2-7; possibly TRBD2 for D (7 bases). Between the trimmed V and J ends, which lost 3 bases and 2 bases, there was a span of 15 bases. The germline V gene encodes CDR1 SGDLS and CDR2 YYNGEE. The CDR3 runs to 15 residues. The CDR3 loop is CASSEGEGPPYEQYF. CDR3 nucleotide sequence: TGTGCCAGCAGCGAGGGGGAGGGTCCCCCCTACGAGCAGTACTTC.

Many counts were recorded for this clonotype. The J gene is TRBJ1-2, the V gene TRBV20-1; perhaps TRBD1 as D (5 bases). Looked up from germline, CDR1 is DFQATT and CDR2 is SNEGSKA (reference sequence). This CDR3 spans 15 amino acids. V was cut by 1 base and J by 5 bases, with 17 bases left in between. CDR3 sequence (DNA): TGCAGTGCTAGAGCCCTCCCGACAGACACTTATGGCTACACCTTC. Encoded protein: CSARALPTDTYGYTF.

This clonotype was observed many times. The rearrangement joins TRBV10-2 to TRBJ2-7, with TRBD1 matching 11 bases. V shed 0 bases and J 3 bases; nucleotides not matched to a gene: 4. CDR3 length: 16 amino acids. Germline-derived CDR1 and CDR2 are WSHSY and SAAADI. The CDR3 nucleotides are TGCGCCAGCAGTGAGTCGGGGACAGGGGGAAGCTACGAGCAGTACTTC. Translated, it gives CASSESGTGGSYEQYF.

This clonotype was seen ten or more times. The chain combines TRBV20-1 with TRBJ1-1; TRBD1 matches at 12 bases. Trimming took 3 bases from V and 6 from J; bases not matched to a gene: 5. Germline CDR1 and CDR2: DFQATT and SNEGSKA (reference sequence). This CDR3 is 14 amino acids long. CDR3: CSARGTGGASEAFF. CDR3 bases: TGCAGTGCTAGGGGGACAGGGGGCGCCTCTGAAGCTTTCTTT.

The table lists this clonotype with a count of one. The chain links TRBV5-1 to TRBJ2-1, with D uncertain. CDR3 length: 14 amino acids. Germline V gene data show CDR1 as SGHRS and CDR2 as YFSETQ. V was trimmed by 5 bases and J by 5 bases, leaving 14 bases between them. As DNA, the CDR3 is TGCGCCAGCAGAATACAGTTATTAGACAATGAGCAGTTCTTC. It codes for CASRIQLLDNEQFF.

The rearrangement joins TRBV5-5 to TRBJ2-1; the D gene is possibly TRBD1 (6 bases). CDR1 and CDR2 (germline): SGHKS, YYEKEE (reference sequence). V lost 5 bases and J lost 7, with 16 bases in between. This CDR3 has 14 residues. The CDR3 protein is CASSLSSGENEQFF. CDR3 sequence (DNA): TGTGCCAGCAGTTTGTCATCAGGGGAGAATGAGCAGTTCTTC.

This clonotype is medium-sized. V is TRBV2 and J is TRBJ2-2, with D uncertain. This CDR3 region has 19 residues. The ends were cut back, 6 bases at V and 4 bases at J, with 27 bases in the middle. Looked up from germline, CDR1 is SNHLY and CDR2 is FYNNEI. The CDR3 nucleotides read TGTGCCAGCAGCGAGACGACTCCGGGCTCCATAGTGGGCACCGGGGAGCTGTTTTTT. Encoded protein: CASSETTPGSIVGTGELFF.

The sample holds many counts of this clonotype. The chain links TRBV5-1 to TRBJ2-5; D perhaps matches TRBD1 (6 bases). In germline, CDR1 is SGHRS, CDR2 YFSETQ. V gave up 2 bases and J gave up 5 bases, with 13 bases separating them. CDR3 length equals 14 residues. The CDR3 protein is CASSLGTPRETQYF. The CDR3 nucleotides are TGCGCCAGCAGCTTAGGGACACCCCGGGAGACCCAGTACTTC.

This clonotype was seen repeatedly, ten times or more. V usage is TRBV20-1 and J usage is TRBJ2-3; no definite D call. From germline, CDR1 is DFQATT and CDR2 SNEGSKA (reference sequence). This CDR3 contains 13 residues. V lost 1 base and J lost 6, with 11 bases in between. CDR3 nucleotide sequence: TGCAGTGCTAGAGGGGCCCAGAGGGATACGCAGTATTTT. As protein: CSARGAQRDTQYF.

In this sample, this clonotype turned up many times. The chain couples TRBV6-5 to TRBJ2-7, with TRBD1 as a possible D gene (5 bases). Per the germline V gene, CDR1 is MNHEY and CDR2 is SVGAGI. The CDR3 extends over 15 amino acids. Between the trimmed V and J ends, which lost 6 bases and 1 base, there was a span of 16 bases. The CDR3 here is CASSRTLTVSYEQYF. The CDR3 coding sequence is TGTGCCAGCAGCCGAACCTTGACAGTGTCCTACGAGCAGTACTTC.

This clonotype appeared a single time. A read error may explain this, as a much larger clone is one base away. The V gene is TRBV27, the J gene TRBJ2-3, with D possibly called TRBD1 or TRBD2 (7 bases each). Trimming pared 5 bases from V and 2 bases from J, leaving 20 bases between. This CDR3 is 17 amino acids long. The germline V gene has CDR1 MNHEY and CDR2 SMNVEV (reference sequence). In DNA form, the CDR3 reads TGTGCCAGCAGTACCACCGGGAGGAGGGGGCACACAGATACGCAGTATTTT. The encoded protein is CASSTTGRRGHTDTQYF.

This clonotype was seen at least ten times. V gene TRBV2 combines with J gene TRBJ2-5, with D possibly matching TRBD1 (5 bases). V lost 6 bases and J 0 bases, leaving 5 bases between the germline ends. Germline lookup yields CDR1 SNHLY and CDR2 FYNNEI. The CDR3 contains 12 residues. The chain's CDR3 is CASRGDQETQYF. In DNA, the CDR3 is TGTGCCAGCAGAGGGGACCAAGAGACCCAGTACTTC.

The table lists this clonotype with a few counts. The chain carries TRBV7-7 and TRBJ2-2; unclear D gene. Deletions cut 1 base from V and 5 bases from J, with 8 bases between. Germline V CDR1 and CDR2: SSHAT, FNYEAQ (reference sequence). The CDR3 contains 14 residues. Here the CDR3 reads CASSLDAVTGELFF. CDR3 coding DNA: TGTGCCAGCAGCTTAGATGCGGTAACCGGGGAGCTGTTTTTT.

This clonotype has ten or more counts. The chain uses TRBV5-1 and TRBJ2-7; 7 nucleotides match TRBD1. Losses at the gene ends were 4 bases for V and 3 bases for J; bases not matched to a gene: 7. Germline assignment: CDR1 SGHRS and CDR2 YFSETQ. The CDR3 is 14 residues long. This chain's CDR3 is CASSITGTVYEQYF. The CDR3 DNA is TGCGCCAGCAGCATCACCGGGACAGTCTACGAGCAGTACTTC.

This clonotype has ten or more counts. CDR3 coding DNA: TGTGCCAGCAGCTTGGATTGGCGGGGTGAGCAGTTCTTC. It specifies CASSLDWRGEQFF. The rearrangement links TRBV5-6 to TRBJ2-1, with a tentative D call TRBD2 (6 bases). Germline V gene sequence: CDR1 SGHDT, CDR2 YYEEEE. V lost 0 bases to trimming and J lost 9 bases, with 10 bases between them. The CDR3 length is 13 residues.

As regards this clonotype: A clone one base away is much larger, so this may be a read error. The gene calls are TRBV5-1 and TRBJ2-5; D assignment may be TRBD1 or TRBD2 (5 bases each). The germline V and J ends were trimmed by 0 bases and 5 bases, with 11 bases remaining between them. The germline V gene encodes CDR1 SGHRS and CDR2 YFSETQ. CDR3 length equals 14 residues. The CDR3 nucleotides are TGCGCCAGCAGCTTGGAGAGGGGCTTGGAGACCCAGTACTTC. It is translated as CASSLERGLETQYF. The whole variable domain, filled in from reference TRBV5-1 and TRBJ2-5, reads KAGVTQTPRYLIKTRGQQVTLSCSPISGHRSVSWYQQTPGQGLQFLFEYFSETQRNKGNFPGRFSGRQFSNSRSEMNVSTLELGDSALYLCASSLERGLETQYFGPGTRLLVL.

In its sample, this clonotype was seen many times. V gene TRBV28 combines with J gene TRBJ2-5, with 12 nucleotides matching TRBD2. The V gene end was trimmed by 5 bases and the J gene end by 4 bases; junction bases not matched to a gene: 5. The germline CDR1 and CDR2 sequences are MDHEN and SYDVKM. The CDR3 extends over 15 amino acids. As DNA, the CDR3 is TGTGCCAGCAGTGGTGCTAGCGGGGGGGCAGAGACCCAGTACTTC. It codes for CASSGASGGAETQYF.

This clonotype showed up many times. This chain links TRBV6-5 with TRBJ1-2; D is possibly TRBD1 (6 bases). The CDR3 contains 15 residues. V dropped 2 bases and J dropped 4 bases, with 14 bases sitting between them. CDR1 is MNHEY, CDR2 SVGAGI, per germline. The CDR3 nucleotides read TGTGCCAGCAGTTACGCGAGGGGGGGTCCCTATGGCTACACCTTC. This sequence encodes CASSYARGGPYGYTF.

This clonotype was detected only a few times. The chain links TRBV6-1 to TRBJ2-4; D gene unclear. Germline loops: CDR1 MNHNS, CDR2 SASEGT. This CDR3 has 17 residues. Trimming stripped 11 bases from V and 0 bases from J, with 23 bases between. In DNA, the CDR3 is TGTGCCTGTCAAATTCCGGCAGACCCCTCAGCCAAAAACATTCAGTACTTC. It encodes CACQIPADPSAKNIQYF.

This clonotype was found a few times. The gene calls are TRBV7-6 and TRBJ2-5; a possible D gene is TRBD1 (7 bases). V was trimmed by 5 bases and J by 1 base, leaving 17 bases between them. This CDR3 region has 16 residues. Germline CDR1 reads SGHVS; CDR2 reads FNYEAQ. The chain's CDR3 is CASSPWQGGRQETQYF. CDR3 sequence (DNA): TGTGCCAGCAGCCCGTGGCAGGGGGGACGCCAAGAGACCCAGTACTTC. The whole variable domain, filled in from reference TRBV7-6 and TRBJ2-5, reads GAGVSQSPRYKVTKRGQDVALRCDPISGHVSLYWYRQALGQGPEFLTYFNYEAQQDKSGLPNDRFSAERPEGSISTLTIQRTEQRDSAMYRCASSPWQGGRQETQYFGPGTRLLVL.

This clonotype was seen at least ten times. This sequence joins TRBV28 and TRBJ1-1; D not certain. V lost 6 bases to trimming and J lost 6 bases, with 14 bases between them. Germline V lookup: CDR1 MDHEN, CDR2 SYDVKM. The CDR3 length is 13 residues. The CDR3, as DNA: TGTGCCAGCAGCTCAGCCAGGTTTGCTGAAGCTTTCTTT. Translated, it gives CASSSARFAEAFF. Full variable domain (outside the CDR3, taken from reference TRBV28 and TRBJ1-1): DVKVTQSSRYLVKRTGEKVFLECVQDMDHENMFWYRQDPGLGLRLIYFSYDVKMKEKGDIPEGYSVSREKKERFSLILESASTNQTSMYLCASSSARFAEAFFGQGTRLTVV.

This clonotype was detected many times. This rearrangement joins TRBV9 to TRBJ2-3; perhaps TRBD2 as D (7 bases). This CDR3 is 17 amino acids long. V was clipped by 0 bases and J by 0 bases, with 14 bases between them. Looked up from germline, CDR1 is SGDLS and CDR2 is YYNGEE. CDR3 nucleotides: TGTGCCAGCAGCGTAGCTAGCGCGGGGGCTAGCACAGATACGCAGTATTTT. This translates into CASSVASAGASTDTQYF.

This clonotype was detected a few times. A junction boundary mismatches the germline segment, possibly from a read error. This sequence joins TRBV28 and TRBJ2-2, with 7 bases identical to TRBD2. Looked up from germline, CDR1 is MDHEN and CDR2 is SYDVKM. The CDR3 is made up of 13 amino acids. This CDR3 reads CASRGGYTRELFF. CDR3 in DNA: TGTGCCAGCAGGGGAGGGTACACCCGGGAGCTGTTTTTT.